This is a list of T cell receptor beta chains from one sample in a study of T-cell reconstitution after alpha-beta-depleted transplantation in children. TCRdb recomputed calls from the PCR reads with MiXCR, one row per CDR3 protein. The sample includes 240,000 or so distinct CDR3 sequences, roughly 8% of them seen just once. The material sequenced was PBMCs, mostly from graft donor cells, taken 180 days after TCRalphabeta/CD19-depleted stem cell transplant. The source of these receptors is a male patient younger than 18 who had a stem cell transplant for acute lymphoblastic leukemia, so the T cells may come from the graft donor. Both conserved end residues are part of each CDR3.

J,V,CDR3
TRBJ1-2,TRBV13,CASSSGQRGTYGYTF
TRBJ1-1,TRBV10-3,CAISKGLTEAFF
TRBJ1-2,TRBV2,CASSNTGGYGYTF
TRBJ2-5,TRBV27,CASKRGLAGVQETQYF
TRBJ1-2,TRBV28,CASSIRQGNYYGYTF
TRBJ2-1,TRBV6-4,CASRADSSYNEQFF
TRBJ1-3,TRBV29-1,CSVRTSGNTIYF
TRBJ2-2,TRBV7-8,CASSPGPIRGELFF
TRBJ2-3,TRBV5-5,CASSVVGLAITDTQYF
TRBJ2-6,TRBV10-3,CATTVDSGANVLTF
TRBJ1-6,TRBV15,CATSDRGNSPLHF
TRBJ1-2,TRBV11-2,CASSTCPNYGYTF
TRBJ2-2,TRBV6-5,CASSFQGLAVSTGELFF
TRBJ2-3,TRBV6-5,CASSYIASDTQYF
TRBJ2-6,TRBV5-1,CASSLAARGSGANVLTF
TRBJ2-2,TRBV29-1,CSASGRATGELFF
TRBJ2-1,TRBV9,CASSASSLAGTYNEQFF
TRBJ2-3,TRBV20-1,CSASGQRPTSTDTQYF
TRBJ1-2,TRBV3-1,CASSQESGTGNYGYTF
TRBJ2-1,TRBV24-1,CATSDPTANYNEQFF
TRBJ1-2,TRBV12-3/TRBV12-4,CASSSRQVLYGYTF
TRBJ2-3,TRBV14,CASRPTGLGTDTQYF
TRBJ2-3,TRBV12-3/TRBV12-4,CASSQGLAGAIDTQYF
TRBJ2-7,TRBV2,CASSEVREQYF